This TCR beta chain was sequenced in a study of cytomegalovirus exposure and HLA in healthy donors. On the study more broadly: Earlier findings included more than 95 million unique TCR beta sequences obtained from approximately 170 million T cells.

The PCR made use of 60 Vbeta and 13 Jbeta primers. Repertoires were generated with immunoSEQ multiplex PCR, while TCRdb's copy carries only in-frame clones and drops some. The sample records approximately 92,000 clones, 81% being singletons. The V and J ends lost 0 bases and 5 bases, in that order; junction bases with no gene match: 2. The germline gives CDR1 SGHRS, CDR2 YFSETQ. The CDR3 is made up of 13 amino acids. The rearrangement uses TRBV5-1 and TRBJ2-7; TRBD1 agrees at 7 bases. Sequenced material: PBMCs. The source of this sequence is a woman aged 70 to 79 in good health and CMV-seropositive. The CDR3: CASSLGGQNEQYF. In DNA, the CDR3 is TGCGCCAGCAGCTTGGGGGGACAGAACGAGCAGTACTTC.